These 11 T cell receptor beta chains were sequenced from one sample in a study of technical replicates of blood from four donors. Assay used: immunoSEQ multiplex PCR; TCRdb lists only in-frame clones, some missing. Among about 97,000 clones listed, about 95% were seen once. Sequenced input: T cells isolated from PBMCs. The receptors were gathered from a human donor in good health.

The V gene is TRBV7-2, the J gene TRBJ2-5; no clear D gene. Germline V gene data show CDR1 as SGHTA and CDR2 as FQGNSA. Trimming took off 1 base at V and 5 bases at J, with 8 bases between the two ends. This CDR3 is 13 amino acids long. The CDR3 here is CASSLGRVETQYF. Here the CDR3 DNA reads TGTGCCAGCAGCTTAGGCCGGGTGGAGACCCAGTACTTC.

The chain carries TRBV11-3 and TRBJ1-2; unclear D gene. The germline V and J ends were trimmed by 3 bases and 3 bases, with 8 bases remaining between them. The V gene's germline CDR1 is SGHNT and CDR2 YENEEA. The CDR3 loop spans 13 amino acids. CDR3 in amino acids: CASSFEFYYGYTF. CDR3 nucleotide sequence: TGTGCCAGCAGCTTTGAGTTTTACTATGGCTACACCTTC. The full variable domain, with the rest looked up from reference TRBV11-3 and TRBJ1-2, is EAGVVQSPRYKIIEKKQPVAFWCNPISGHNTLYWYLQNLGQGPELLIRYENEEAVDDSQLPKDRFSAERLKGVDSTLKIQPAELGDSAVYLCASSFEFYYGYTFGSGTRLTVV.

The rearrangement uses TRBV28 and TRBJ1-2; 12 bases agree with TRBD1. The junction had 14 bases not matched to a gene; V was cut back by 7 bases and J by 8 bases. The CDR3 sequence is 16 residues long. Germline lookup yields CDR1 MDHEN and CDR2 SYDVKM. The CDR3 region has the DNA TGTGCCAGCACCGTGGGGGGGACAGGGGGCTTCATGGGCTACACCTTC. This sequence encodes CASTVGGTGGFMGYTF.

There are a few counts of this clone. V and J are TRBV9 and TRBJ1-1; D is possibly TRBD1 (5 bases). CDR3 length: 13 residues. The germline gives CDR1 SGDLS, CDR2 YYNGEE. V lost 3 bases and J 5 bases, leaving 11 bases between the germline ends. The CDR3 DNA follows: TGTGCCAGCAGCGAGGGGCCGAGAACTGAAGCTTTCTTT. Translated, it gives CASSEGPRTEAFF.

V and J are TRBV11-2 and TRBJ1-2, with a weak D call TRBD1 (6 bases). Trimming pared 5 bases from V and 8 bases from J, leaving 21 bases between. Germline V gives CDR1 SGHAT, CDR2 FQNNGV. CDR3 length: 15 amino acids. CDR3 residues: CASSPLSRGSRGYTF. The CDR3 DNA is TGTGCCAGCAGCCCCCTAAGCAGGGGATCGCGCGGCTACACCTTC.

The chain employs TRBV14 and TRBJ2-3, with 8 bases matching TRBD1. The junction had 5 bases not matched to a gene; V was cut back by 4 bases and J by 2 bases. Germline V gene lookup returns CDR1 SGHDN and CDR2 FVKESK. This CDR3 region has 15 residues. This chain's CDR3 is CASSPGQAYTDTQYF. In DNA, the CDR3 is TGTGCCAGCAGCCCGGGACAGGCCTACACAGATACGCAGTATTTT.

The rearrangement links TRBV19 to TRBJ1-2; D not resolved. Germline CDR1 LNHDA, CDR2 SQIVND (reference sequence). V was pared by 5 bases and J by 10 bases, with 26 bases between. CDR3 length: 16 residues. The CDR3 DNA follows: TGTGCCAGTAGTTACCGGAGTATATTAGGCTGGCTCTACTACACCTTC. As protein: CASSYRSILGWLYYTF.

The rearrangement links TRBV7-2 to TRBJ1-1; TRBD1 aligns across 7 bases. The CDR3 loop spans 15 amino acids. Germline V CDR1 and CDR2: SGHTA, FQGNSA. The junction had 6 bases not matched to a gene; V was cut back by 4 bases and J by 1 base. CDR3 sequence: CASSYRGLSNTEAFF. CDR3 nucleotide sequence: TGTGCCAGCAGCTACAGGGGACTCTCGAACACTGAAGCTTTCTTT.

The chain joins TRBV28 to TRBJ1-5; D gene ambiguous. V was shortened by 1 base and J by 11 bases, with 15 bases between the two germline ends. The germline V gene has CDR1 MDHEN and CDR2 SYDVKM. The length of the CDR3 is 14 residues. The CDR3 nucleotides are TGTGCCAGCAGTTTATACGGCAGTTGGGAGGCCCAGCATTTT. Its protein product is CASSLYGSWEAQHF.

This clone was observed once. The chain uses TRBV9 and TRBJ2-7, with a weak D call TRBD1 (6 bases). The CDR3 has 14 amino acids. The V gene's germline CDR1 is SGDLS and CDR2 YYNGEE. V shed 4 bases and J shed 1 base, with 12 bases lying between them. The chain's CDR3 is CASSIRDKSYEQYF. In DNA form, the CDR3 reads TGTGCCAGCAGCATCCGGGACAAATCCTACGAGCAGTACTTC.

The V gene is TRBV10-3, the J gene TRBJ2-1, with 11 bases that match TRBD2. CDR1 is ENHRY, CDR2 SYGVKD, per germline. V dropped 6 bases and J dropped 4; count of bases not matched to a gene: 5. CDR3 length equals 15 residues. The CDR3 region is CAIRNLAGGYNEQFF. For the CDR3, the DNA is TGTGCCATCAGGAATTTAGCGGGAGGGTACAATGAGCAGTTCTTC.